The following is a T cell receptor beta chain sequence with its context. The target antigen is unknown. The data stem from a study of shared clonotypes between healthy human individuals. Overall study findings and caveats: It was the few donors that limited the genetic and exposure-history diversity represented. Non-shared clonotypes had lower generation probabilities than clonotypes shared by all four sorted-subset donors. Among donors, sharing of clonotypes was expected to be affected by sequencing depth. Of the naive CD4 clonotypes, roughly 5% were shared across a handful of donors.

Repertoires were generated with immunoSEQ multiplex PCR, while TCRdb's copy carries only in-frame clones and drops some. The repertoire holds 2 million to 3 million clones, with approximately 93% as singletons. The junction had 6 bases not matched to a gene; V was cut back by 0 bases and J by 7 bases. There are 17 residues in the CDR3. CDR1 is LNHNV and CDR2 is YYDKDF in the germline V gene (reference sequence). V gene TRBV15 combines with J gene TRBJ2-1, with 13 bases matching TRBD2. Material: naive CD4+ T cells from PBMCs. The subset was: CD45RA+ positively selected. This sequence was found in a man aged 18-30 years in good health. Some clones in this sample may be carry-over from other donors' samples. The CDR3 DNA follows: TGTGCCACCAGCAGAGAACTAGCGGGAGGGGGAACGAATGAGCAGTTCTTC. It yields the protein CATSRELAGGGTNEQFF.